A single sample gave rise to the 15 T cell receptor beta chains below, sequenced in a study of shared clonotypes between healthy human individuals. CD45RO-negative, CCR7-selected cells formed the naive CD8 fraction, which excluded terminally differentiated effector memory CD45RA+ cells. TCRdb keeps only in-frame clones here, not all; method: immunoSEQ multiplex PCR. Here the sample spans about 590,000 clones, about 95% being singletons. The sequenced sample consisted of naive CD8+ T cells sorted from blood. These TCRs come from a woman in her twenties or thirties in good health.

This rearrangement joins TRBV4-1 to TRBJ1-4; D unresolved. Germline CDR1 and CDR2: MGHRA and YSYEKL. The V end lost 3 bases, the J end lost 0 bases, and 11 bases lay between the germline ends. The length of the CDR3 is 16 residues. The CDR3 sequence: CASSQAYTATNEKLFF. In DNA, the CDR3 is TGCGCCAGCAGCCAGGCTTACACCGCAACTAATGAAAAACTGTTTTTT.

The DNA of the CDR3 is TGTGCCAGCAGCCCCGGAGAATACCCTGAAGCTTTCTTT. Translation: CASSPGEYPEAFF. The chain carries TRBV11-2 and TRBJ1-1; D remains unclear. This CDR3 is 13 amino acids long. Germline V lookup: CDR1 SGHAT, CDR2 FQNNGV. V was shortened by 5 bases and J by 6 bases, with 13 bases between the two germline ends.

The chain joins TRBV19 to TRBJ2-1; D assignment may be TRBD1 or TRBD2 (5 bases each). The CDR3 is 12 amino acids. V was clipped by 5 bases and J by 9 bases, with 11 bases between them. Germline CDR1 reads LNHDA; CDR2 reads SQIVND (reference sequence). The CDR3 region is CASSPIGGEQFF. DNA for the CDR3: TGTGCCAGTAGTCCGATTGGGGGTGAGCAGTTCTTC.

The chain couples TRBV5-4 to TRBJ2-1, with 9 positions matching TRBD2. Losses at the gene ends were 4 bases for V and 0 bases for J; bases not matched to a gene: 14. The CDR3 totals 19 residues. Germline loops: CDR1 SGHNT, CDR2 YYREEE (reference sequence). In nucleotides, the CDR3 is TGTGCCAGCAGCAGGGGTGGAGGGGCGGGAGGGATCTCCTACAATGAGCAGTTCTTC. This sequence encodes CASSRGGGAGGISYNEQFF.

This chain links TRBV9 with TRBJ1-2; D perhaps matches TRBD1 (5 bases). Germline values: CDR1 SGDLS, CDR2 YYNGEE. The CDR3 is made up of 16 amino acids. V lost 3 bases to trimming and J lost 4 bases, with 19 bases between them. This CDR3 is CASSDALRDPAYGYTF. The CDR3, as DNA: TGTGCCAGCAGCGACGCACTCCGGGACCCTGCCTATGGCTACACCTTC.

This chain connects TRBV28 to TRBJ2-1; D unclear. Deletions cut 4 bases from V and 4 bases from J, with 5 bases between. Germline CDR1 MDHEN, CDR2 SYDVKM. This CDR3 contains 12 residues. The CDR3 loop is CASSWEYNEQFF. The CDR3 bases are TGTGCCAGCAGTTGGGAATACAATGAGCAGTTCTTC. Complete variable domain (other parts from reference TRBV28 and TRBJ2-1): DVKVTQSSRYLVKRTGEKVFLECVQDMDHENMFWYRQDPGLGLRLIYFSYDVKMKEKGDIPEGYSVSREKKERFSLILESASTNQTSMYLCASSWEYNEQFFGPGTRLTVL.

On this clone: Different DNA sequences within this sample yield the same CDR3. The gene calls are TRBV7-9 and TRBJ1-1, with 9 bases lining up with TRBD1. CDR1 and CDR2 from the germline V gene are SEHNR and FQNEAQ (reference sequence). Trimming at V came to 4 bases and at J to 0 bases, leaving 3 bases not matched to a gene. The CDR3 has 15 residues. CDR3 residues: CASSSGQGMNTEAFF. CDR3 DNA sequence: TGTGCCAGCAGCTCGGGACAGGGCATGAACACTGAAGCTTTCTTT.

This chain links TRBV30 with TRBJ1-2; D remains unclear. Germline V gene data show CDR1 as GTSNPN and CDR2 as SVGIG (reference sequence). V was trimmed by 0 bases and J by 2 bases, leaving 13 bases between them. The CDR3 contains 15 residues. This chain's CDR3 is CAWSVNWAGNYGYTF. The CDR3 DNA reads as TGTGCCTGGAGTGTAAATTGGGCAGGAAACTATGGCTACACCTTC. Using reference TRBV30 and TRBJ1-2 for the parts outside the CDR3, the full variable domain is SQTIHQWPATLVQPVGSPLSLECTVEGTSNPNLYWYRQAAGRGLQLLFYSVGIGQISSEVPQNLSASRPQDRQFILSSKKLLLSDSGFYLCAWSVNWAGNYGYTFGSGTRLTVV.

The chain joins TRBV9 to TRBJ2-2; possibly TRBD2 for D (5 bases). V was cut by 4 bases and J by 3 bases, with 7 bases left in between. This CDR3 comprises 13 residues. Germline CDR1 SGDLS, CDR2 YYNGEE. CDR3 DNA sequence: TGTGCCAGCAGCTCTAGCTACACCGGGGAGCTGTTTTTT. Translated: CASSSSYTGELFF.

This sequence joins TRBV11-2 and TRBJ2-7, with D unresolved. Trimming left V 2 bases short and J 4 bases short, with 3 bases between. Looked up from germline, CDR1 is SGHAT and CDR2 is FQNNGV. This CDR3 region has 11 residues. CDR3 in DNA: TGTGCCAGCAGCTTACGGTACGAGCAGTACTTC. Translation: CASSLRYEQYF.

Worth noting for this clone: A read error may produce the germline difference seen at one junction end. The chain recombines TRBV27 with TRBJ2-1; 8 nucleotides match TRBD2. This CDR3 has 16 residues. The germline gives CDR1 MNHEY, CDR2 SMNVEV (reference sequence). The CDR3 bases are TGTGCCAGCAGTCCAACCCTAGCGGGCTCCCACAATGAGCAGTTCTTC. Its protein is CASSPTLAGSHNEQFF.

This chain links TRBV28 with TRBJ2-5, with 7 bases lining up with TRBD1. The V segment lost 4 bases and the J segment 3 bases; nucleotides outside the gene matches: 2. Per the germline V gene, CDR1 is MDHEN and CDR2 is SYDVKM. There are 13 residues in the CDR3. CDR3 residues: CASSSDREETQYF. The CDR3 DNA reads as TGTGCCAGCAGTTCTGACAGGGAAGAGACCCAGTACTTC.

In DNA, the CDR3 is TGTGCCAGCAGTTACTCGTTGCCAGATACGCAGTATTTT. It translates to CASSYSLPDTQYF. The J gene is TRBJ2-3, the V gene TRBV6-5; D gene ambiguous. CDR1 is MNHEY and CDR2 is SVGAGI in the germline V gene. This CDR3 has 13 residues. V gave up 0 bases and J gave up 4 bases, with 5 bases separating them.

The chain links TRBV5-6 to TRBJ2-1, with no clear D. The CDR3 contains 12 residues. CDR1 and CDR2 from the germline V gene are SGHDT and YYEEEE. The germline V and J ends were trimmed by 1 base and 6 bases, with 5 bases remaining between them. CDR3 sequence reads: CASSLRVNEQFF. Here the CDR3 DNA reads TGTGCCAGCAGCTTGCGGGTCAATGAGCAGTTCTTC.

Remarks on this clone: Germline is not matched at one junction end, which may reflect a read error. The chain carries TRBV28 and TRBJ2-1, with TRBD1 matching over 7 bases. The CDR3 has 14 amino acids. Per the germline V gene, CDR1 is MDHEN and CDR2 is SYDVKM. CDR3 protein: CASSLYRQGVEQFF. CDR3 DNA sequence: TGTGCCAGCAGCTTATATAGGCAGGGGGTTGAGCAGTTCTTC.